These 5 T cell receptor beta chains share one sample of origin, sequenced in a study of cytomegalovirus exposure and HLA in healthy donors. The PCR contained 60 Vbeta and 13 Jbeta primers. The assay was immunoSEQ multiplex PCR, and TCRdb's table has in-frame clones only and misses some. The table has 150,000 to 200,000 clones, 75% to 85% seen once. The sequenced material came from PBMCs. The receptors here all came from a woman aged 50 to 60 in good health and CMV-seronegative.

The rearrangement links TRBV18 to TRBJ2-1; 12 nucleotides line up with TRBD2. Germline CDR1 reads KGHSH; CDR2 reads LQKENI. The V segment lost 3 bases and the J segment 6 bases; nucleotides outside the gene matches: 3. The CDR3 runs to 15 residues. CDR3 coding DNA: TGTGCCAGCTCACCTACTAGCGGGAGGATCAATGAGCAGTTCTTC. It codes for CASSPTSGRINEQFF.

This clone was observed once. The chain recombines TRBV2 with TRBJ1-2; 7 positions agree with TRBD1. The J segment lost 4 bases and the V segment lost 1 base, leaving 6 bases of the junction unmatched. The CDR3 consists of 15 residues. Germline CDR1 SNHLY, CDR2 FYNNEI. CDR3 bases: TGTGCCAGCAGTGAAGACAGGGGACGGACCTATGGCTACACCTTC. This encodes CASSEDRGRTYGYTF.

The J gene is TRBJ2-3, the V gene TRBV5-1, with D possibly TRBD2 on 6 matching bases. The CDR3 runs 15 residues. Germline V CDR1 and CDR2: SGHRS, YFSETQ. V dropped 5 bases and J dropped 0 bases, with 13 bases sitting between them. CDR3 coding DNA: TGCGCCAGCAGTGAGCTTGCGGGGAGCACAGATACGCAGTATTTT. Encoded protein: CASSELAGSTDTQYF. The full variable domain, with the rest looked up from reference TRBV5-1 and TRBJ2-3, is KAGVTQTPRYLIKTRGQQVTLSCSPISGHRSVSWYQQTPGQGLQFLFEYFSETQRNKGNFPGRFSGRQFSNSRSEMNVSTLELGDSALYLCASSELAGSTDTQYFGPGTRLTVL.

This rearrangement joins TRBV6-1 to TRBJ2-6; D possibly corresponds to TRBD1 (6 bases). V lost 3 bases and J 0 bases, leaving 6 bases between the germline ends. The CDR3 spans 15 residues. Germline loops: CDR1 MNHNS, CDR2 SASEGT. CDR3 nucleotides: TGTGCCAGCAGTGACAGGGGCTCTGGGGCCAACGTCCTGACTTTC. It yields the protein CASSDRGSGANVLTF.

Concerning this clone itself: At one end the junction does not follow the germline gene, possibly because of a read error. V and J are TRBV7-9 and TRBJ1-1, with 7 nucleotides matching TRBD1. This CDR3 contains 12 residues. Looked up from germline, CDR1 is SEHNR and CDR2 is FQNEAQ (reference sequence). The CDR3 nucleotides read TGTTCCAGCAGCTTGGGGGACAGAGAAGCTTTCTTT. It yields the protein CSSSLGDREAFF.